This T cell receptor (beta chain) emerged from a study of cytomegalovirus exposure and HLA in healthy donors. Findings and limits, study-wide: The authors confirmed in vitro that three CMV-associated chains were specific for CMV antigens.

This clone has only one observation. Its matching antigen is unknown. The method was immunoSEQ multiplex PCR; TCRdb's version includes in-frame clones alone and lacks a portion of them. Of about 130,000 clones in the sample, 75% to 90% were seen once. CDR1 and CDR2 (germline): SGDLS, YYNGEE. The CDR3 has 16 residues. V was pared by 4 bases and J by 4 bases, with 10 bases of the junction left unmatched. The sequenced material came from PBMCs. The TCR was taken from a woman aged 18-29 years in good health and CMV-seropositive. V usage is TRBV9 and J usage is TRBJ1-3; 8 positions agree with TRBD1. The CDR3 DNA is TGTGCCAGCAGCCCTAGGACAGGGCGATCCGGAAACACCATATATTTT. It codes for CASSPRTGRSGNTIYF.